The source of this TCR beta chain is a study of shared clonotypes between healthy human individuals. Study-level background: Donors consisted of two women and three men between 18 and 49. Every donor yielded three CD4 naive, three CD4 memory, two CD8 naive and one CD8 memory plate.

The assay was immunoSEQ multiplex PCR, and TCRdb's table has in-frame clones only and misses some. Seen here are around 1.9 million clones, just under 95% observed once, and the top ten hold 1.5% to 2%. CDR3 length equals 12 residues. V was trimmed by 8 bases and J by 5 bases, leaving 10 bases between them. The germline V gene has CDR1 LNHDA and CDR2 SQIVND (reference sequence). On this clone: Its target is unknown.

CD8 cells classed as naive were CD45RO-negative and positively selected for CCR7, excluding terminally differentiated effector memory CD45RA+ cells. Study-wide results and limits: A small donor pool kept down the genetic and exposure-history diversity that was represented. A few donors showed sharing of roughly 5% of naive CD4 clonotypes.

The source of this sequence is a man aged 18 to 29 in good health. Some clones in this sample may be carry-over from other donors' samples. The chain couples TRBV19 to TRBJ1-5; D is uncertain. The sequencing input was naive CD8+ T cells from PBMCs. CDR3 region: CASGELYQPQHF. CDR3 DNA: TGTGCCAGTGGAGAACTTTATCAGCCCCAGCATTTT.